The entry below gives a single TCR beta chain sequence along with its context. Its matching antigen is unknown. The CDR3 is 15 amino acids. V was cut by 1 base and J by 2 bases, with 12 bases left in between. From germline, CDR1 is MGHRA and CDR2 YSYEKL. These data belong to a study of Tregs in tolerant kidney transplant recipients. Sequenced by immunoSEQ multiplex PCR; TCRdb stores in-frame clones only, minus some. Of 75,000 to 95,000 clones in the sample, roughly 92% were seen once. Points from the study as a whole: Activated donor B cell expansion appeared to reveal the most relevant donor-specific TCRbeta repertoire.

This receptor was taken from a human donor in good health. The J gene is TRBJ2-7, the V gene TRBV4-1; D ambiguous. Sequenced sample: CD8+ T cells from blood. For the CDR3, the DNA is TGCGCCAGCAGCCAAGGAACGGACGGAACCTACGAGCAGTACTTC. Its protein product is CASSQGTDGTYEQYF.